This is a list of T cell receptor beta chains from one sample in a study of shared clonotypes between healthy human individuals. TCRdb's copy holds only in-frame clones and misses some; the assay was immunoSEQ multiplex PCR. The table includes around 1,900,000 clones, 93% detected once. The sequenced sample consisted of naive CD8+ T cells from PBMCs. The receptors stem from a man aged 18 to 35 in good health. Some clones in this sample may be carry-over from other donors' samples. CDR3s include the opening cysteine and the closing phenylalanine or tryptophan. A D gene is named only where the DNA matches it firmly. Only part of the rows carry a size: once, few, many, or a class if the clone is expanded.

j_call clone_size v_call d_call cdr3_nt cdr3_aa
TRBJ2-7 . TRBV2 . TGTGCCAACGACGTAATGACAGCCTCCTACGAGCAGTACTTC CANDVMTASYEQYF
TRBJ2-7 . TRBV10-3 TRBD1 TGTGCCATCACCGACAGGGTGCGGTCCTACGAGCAGTACTTC CAITDRVRSYEQYF
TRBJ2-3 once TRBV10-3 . TGTGCCATCAGTGAGTCGGATACGCAGTATTTT CAISESDTQYF
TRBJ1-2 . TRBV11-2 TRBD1 TGTGCCAGCAGCCCGACAGGGCGCTATGGCTACACCTTC CASSPTGRYGYTF
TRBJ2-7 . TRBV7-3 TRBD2 TGTGCCAGCAGTCCTGGACTAGCAAACTACGAGCAGTACTTC CASSPGLANYEQYF
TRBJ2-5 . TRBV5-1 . TGCGCCAGCACCGATGGGGGGCAGTCAGAGACCCAGTACTTC CASTDGGQSETQYF
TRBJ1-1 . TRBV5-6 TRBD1 TGTGCCAGCAGCCGCGGGACAGTTGGGGCAAACACTGAAGCTTTCTTT CASSRGTVGANTEAFF
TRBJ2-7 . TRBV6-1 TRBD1 TGTGCCAGCCGGGGGACAGGGGATTTCTACGAGCAGTACTTC CASRGTGDFYEQYF
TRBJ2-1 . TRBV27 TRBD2 TGTGCCAGCAGTCCCCGGGGTAGCGGGAGGGCCTTGGATGAGCAGTTCTTC CASSPRGSGRALDEQFF
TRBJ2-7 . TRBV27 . TGTGCCAGCAGTTTAACAGGGAACTACGAGCAGTACTTC CASSLTGNYEQYF
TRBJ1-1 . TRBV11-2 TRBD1 TGTGCCAGCAGGAACCGGGACAGGGGGCTGGACACTGAAGCTTTCTTT CASRNRDRGLDTEAFF
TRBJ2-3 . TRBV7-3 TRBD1 TGTGCCAGCAGCGCCCGGACAGGGGAAGCCACAGATACGCAGTATTTT CASSARTGEATDTQYF
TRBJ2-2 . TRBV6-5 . TGTGCCAGCAGGGTGGCCAGCATCGGGGAGCTGTTTTTT CASRVASIGELFF
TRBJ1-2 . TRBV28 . TGTGCCAGCACGTGGGGGGAAGAGGGCTATGGCTACACCTTC CASTWGEEGYGYTF
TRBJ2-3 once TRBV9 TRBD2 TGTGCCAGCAGCTCGGGACTAGCACCGAGCACAGATACGCAGTATTTT CASSSGLAPSTDTQYF
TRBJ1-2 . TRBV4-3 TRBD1 TGCGCCAGCAGCCACCTGGAGGGGGCCGACGGCTACACCTTC CASSHLEGADGYTF
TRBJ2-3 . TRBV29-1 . TGCAGCGTCATAAGGGCAGATACGCAGTATTTT CSVIRADTQYF
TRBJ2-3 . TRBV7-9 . TGTGCCAGCAGCTTAGTCCCCGGGGATACGCAGTATTTT CASSLVPGDTQYF